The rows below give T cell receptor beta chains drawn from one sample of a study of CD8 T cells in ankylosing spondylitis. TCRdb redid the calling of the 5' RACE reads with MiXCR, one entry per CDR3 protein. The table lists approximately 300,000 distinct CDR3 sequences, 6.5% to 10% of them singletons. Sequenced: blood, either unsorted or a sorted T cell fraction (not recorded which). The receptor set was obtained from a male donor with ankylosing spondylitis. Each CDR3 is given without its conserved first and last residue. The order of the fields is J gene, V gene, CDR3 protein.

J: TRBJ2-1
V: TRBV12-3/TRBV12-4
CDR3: ASSLTQAATYNEQF

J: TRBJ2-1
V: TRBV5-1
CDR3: ASSPPLAGGDNEQF

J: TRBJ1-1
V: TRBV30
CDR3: AWSVNLQGEAF

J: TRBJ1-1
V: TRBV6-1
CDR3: ASSREGGRGEAF

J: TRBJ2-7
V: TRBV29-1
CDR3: SVSGGMTGNSYEQY

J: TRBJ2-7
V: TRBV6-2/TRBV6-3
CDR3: ASRRDRVDEQY

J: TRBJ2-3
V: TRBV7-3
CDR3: ASSLGGRGRTDTQY

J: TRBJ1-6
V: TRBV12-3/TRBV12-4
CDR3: ASTTGFRISPLH

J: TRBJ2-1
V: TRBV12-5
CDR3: ASGLVVGGRDEQF

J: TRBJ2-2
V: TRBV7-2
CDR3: ASSLDGYTGELF

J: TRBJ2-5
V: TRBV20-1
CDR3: SARGARYQETQY

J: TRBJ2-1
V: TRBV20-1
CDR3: SALATSGIHEQF

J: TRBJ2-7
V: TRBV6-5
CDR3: ASSYSAWSYEQY

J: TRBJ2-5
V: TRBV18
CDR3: ASSYRGQETQY

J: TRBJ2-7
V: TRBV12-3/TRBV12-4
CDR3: AISEDRGSYEQY

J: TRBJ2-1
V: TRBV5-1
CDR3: ASSLASGTNSYNEQF

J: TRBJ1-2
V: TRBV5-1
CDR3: ASSLKGQGEDYT

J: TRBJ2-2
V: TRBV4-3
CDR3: ASSQQTSGNTGELF

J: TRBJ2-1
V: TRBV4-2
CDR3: ASSQVSGGANEQF

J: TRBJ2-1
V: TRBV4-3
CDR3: ASSQAAGGRNEQF

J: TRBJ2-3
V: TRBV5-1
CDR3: ASSNPSGRSDTQY

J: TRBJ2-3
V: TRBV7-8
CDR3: ASSLFDMRSSTDTQY

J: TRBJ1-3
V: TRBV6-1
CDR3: ASKLNPGQSSDTIY

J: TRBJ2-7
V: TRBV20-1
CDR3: SARAQGLHEQY

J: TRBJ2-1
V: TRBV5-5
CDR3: ASTLSPYNEQF

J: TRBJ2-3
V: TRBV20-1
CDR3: SATLSEGLTDTQY

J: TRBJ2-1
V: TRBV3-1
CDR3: ASSQAAGTKQF

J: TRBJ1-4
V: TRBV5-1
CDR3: ASSFTGDPTALHEKLF

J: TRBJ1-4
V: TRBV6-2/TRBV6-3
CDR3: ASTRDSDNEKLF

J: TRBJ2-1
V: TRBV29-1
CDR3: SVPTSGRYNEQF

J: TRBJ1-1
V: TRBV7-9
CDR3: ASSVQGGVTEAF

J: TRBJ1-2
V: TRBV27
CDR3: ASSRDPSRGYT

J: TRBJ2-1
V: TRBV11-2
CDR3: ASSLTNEQF

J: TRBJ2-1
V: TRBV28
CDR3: ASTPGGVSVNEQF

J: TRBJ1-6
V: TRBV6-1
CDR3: ASRNPPGQGNSPLH

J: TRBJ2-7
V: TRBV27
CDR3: ASSFGPTGPEQY

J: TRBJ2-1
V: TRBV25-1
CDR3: ASSVTSDNEQF

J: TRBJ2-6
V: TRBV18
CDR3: ASSPQGQGASGANVLT

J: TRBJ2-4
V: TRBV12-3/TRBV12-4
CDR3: ASTLRGDIQY

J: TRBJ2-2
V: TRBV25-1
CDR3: ASSEFNQPGELF

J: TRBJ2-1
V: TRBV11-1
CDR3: ASSFSGTSGRNEQF

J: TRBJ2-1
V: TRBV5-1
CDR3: ASSPLGDNEQF

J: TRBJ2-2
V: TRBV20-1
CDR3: SARHSGNTGELF

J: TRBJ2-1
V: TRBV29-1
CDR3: STREGRAYNEQF

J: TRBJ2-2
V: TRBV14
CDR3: ASSQNGLAGDRELF

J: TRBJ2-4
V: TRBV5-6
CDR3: ASSSAAGLVQNIQY

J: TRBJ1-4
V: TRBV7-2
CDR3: ASSPRAYPEKLF

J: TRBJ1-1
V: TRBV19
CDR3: ASSATHAEAF

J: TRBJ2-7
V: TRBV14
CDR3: ASSQGNWVYERY

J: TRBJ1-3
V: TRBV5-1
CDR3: ASSLIGASGNTIY

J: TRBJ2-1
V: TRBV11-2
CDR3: ASSFDDYGTASYNEQF

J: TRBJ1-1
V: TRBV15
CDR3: ATSRDRGLSEAF

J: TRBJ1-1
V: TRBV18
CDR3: ASSPDRGSSTEAF

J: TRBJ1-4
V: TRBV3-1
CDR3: ATGPGTGSRKLF